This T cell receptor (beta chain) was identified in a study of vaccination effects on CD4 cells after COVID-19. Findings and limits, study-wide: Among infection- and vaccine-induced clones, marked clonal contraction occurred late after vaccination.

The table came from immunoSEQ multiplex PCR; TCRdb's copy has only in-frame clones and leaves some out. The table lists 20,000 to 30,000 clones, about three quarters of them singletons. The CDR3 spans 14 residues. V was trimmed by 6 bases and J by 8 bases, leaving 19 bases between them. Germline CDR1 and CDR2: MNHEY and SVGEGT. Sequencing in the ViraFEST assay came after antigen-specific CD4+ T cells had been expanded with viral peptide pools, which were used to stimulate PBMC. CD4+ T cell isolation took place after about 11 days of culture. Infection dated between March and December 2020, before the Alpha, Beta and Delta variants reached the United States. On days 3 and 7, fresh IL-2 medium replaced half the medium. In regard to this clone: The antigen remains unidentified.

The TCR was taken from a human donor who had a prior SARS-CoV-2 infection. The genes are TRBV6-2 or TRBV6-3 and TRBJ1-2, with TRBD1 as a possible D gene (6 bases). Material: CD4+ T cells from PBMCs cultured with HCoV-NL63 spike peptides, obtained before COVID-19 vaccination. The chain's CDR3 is CASSDRGDRRGYTF. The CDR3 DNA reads TGTGCCAGCAGCGACCGGGGTGACAGGAGGGGCTACACCTTC.